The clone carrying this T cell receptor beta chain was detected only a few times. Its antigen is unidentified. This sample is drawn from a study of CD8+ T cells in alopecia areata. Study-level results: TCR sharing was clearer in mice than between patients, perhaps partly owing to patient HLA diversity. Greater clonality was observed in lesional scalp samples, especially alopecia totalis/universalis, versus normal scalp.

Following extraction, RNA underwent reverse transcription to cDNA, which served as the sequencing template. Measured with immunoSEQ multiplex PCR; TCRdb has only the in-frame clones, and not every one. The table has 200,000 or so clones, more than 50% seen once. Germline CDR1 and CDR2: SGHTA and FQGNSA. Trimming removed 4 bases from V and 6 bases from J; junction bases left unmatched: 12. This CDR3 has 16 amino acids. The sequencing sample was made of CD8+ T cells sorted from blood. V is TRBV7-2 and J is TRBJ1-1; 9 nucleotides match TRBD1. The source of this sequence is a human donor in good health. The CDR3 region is CASSSRPGQGRAEAFF. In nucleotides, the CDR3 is TGTGCCAGCAGCTCCAGGCCGGGACAGGGCAGGGCTGAAGCTTTCTTT.